Listed here are 2 T cell receptor beta chains from one sample, sequenced in a study of shared clonotypes between healthy human individuals. Data came from immunoSEQ multiplex PCR; TCRdb stores just in-frame clones and leaves some out. The repertoire holds 2,500,000 or so clones, with approximately 92% as singletons. Sequences were obtained from naive CD4+ T cells sorted from blood. Stated subset: CD45RA+ positively selected. The receptor set was obtained from a man aged 18 to 30 in good health.

This chain uses TRBV10-3 with TRBJ1-4; no clear D gene. CDR1 is ENHRY and CDR2 is SYGVKD in the germline V gene. Trimming removed 0 bases from V and 8 bases from J, with 16 bases in between. The CDR3 is 16 residues long. The CDR3 protein is CAISESEPGMGEKLFF. The CDR3 nucleotides are TGTGCCATCAGTGAGTCGGAGCCCGGGATGGGAGAAAAACTGTTTTTT.

The J gene is TRBJ2-5, the V gene TRBV5-1; 7 nucleotides align to TRBD2. Trimming took 4 bases from V and 2 from J; bases not matched to a gene: 8. Germline V gene data show CDR1 as SGHRS and CDR2 as YFSETQ. The CDR3 contains 15 residues. The CDR3 spells CASSTYGGKQETQYF. Here the CDR3 DNA reads TGCGCCAGCAGCACTTACGGGGGGAAACAAGAGACCCAGTACTTC.